Shown below are 16 T cell receptor beta chains from a single sample sequenced in a study of T cells in Graves' hyperthyroidism and ophthalmopathy (dated by TCRdb to the late 2010s). Library preparation was by multiplex PCR. Sequencing used an Illumina HiSeq 2000. The TCR beta CDR3 regions were amplified from RNA transcripts. The first round of RT-PCR for the TCR CDR3 was performed with the HTBI primer set and the Qiagen OneStep RT-PCR kit. The public reads were reanalyzed by TCRdb: fastp trimming at Q25, MiXCR alignment, in-frame beta chains only. For every CDR3 protein sequence, its rows merge into one entry that carries the most common genes and DNA. The sample includes nearly 750,000 distinct CDR3 sequences, with about 35% observed a single time. The ten largest clones capture less than 35% of the sample. Material: blood. The receptor source for this set is a woman in her thirties or forties with Graves' hyperthyroidism.

The table lists this clonotype with a few counts. V and J are TRBV2 and TRBJ2-7; TRBD1 matches 9 bases. The CDR3 runs to 15 residues. Germline lookup yields CDR1 SNHLY and CDR2 FYNNEI. V lost 6 bases and J lost 3; bases outside the gene matches: 9. CDR3 nucleotide sequence: TGTGCCAGCAGGGAGGGGGGACAGGGCGGCTACGAGCAGTACTTC. This gives the protein CASREGGQGGYEQYF.

This clonotype was found a few times. V is TRBV19 and J is TRBJ2-2, with D unclear. Per the germline V gene, CDR1 is LNHDA and CDR2 is SQIVND (reference sequence). There are 14 residues in the CDR3. Trimming stripped 3 bases from V and 6 bases from J, with 11 bases between. The CDR3 region is CASSIESWAGELFF. As DNA, the CDR3 is TGTGCCAGTAGTATTGAGAGTTGGGCCGGGGAGCTGTTTTTT.

The rearrangement joins TRBV7-9 to TRBJ2-7, with D unresolved. From germline, CDR1 is SEHNR and CDR2 FQNEAQ (reference sequence). The V and J ends lost 3 bases and 3 bases respectively, with 12 bases between them. The CDR3 is 14 residues long. The CDR3 DNA sequence: TGTGCCAGCAGCTTCGGACCGGCTCGCTACGAGCAGTACTTC. Translation gives CASSFGPARYEQYF.

The J gene is TRBJ1-1, the V gene TRBV10-3, with D maybe TRBD1 (5 bases). Per the germline V gene, CDR1 is ENHRY and CDR2 is SYGVKD. Between the trimmed V and J ends, which lost 8 bases and 2 bases, there was a span of 15 bases. The CDR3 extends over 14 amino acids. The chain's CDR3 is CAIAGLAGNTEAFF. Here the CDR3 DNA reads TGTGCCATCGCGGGACTAGCGGGCAACACTGAAGCTTTCTTT.

The CDR3 reads CASSRPGQGIANEKLFF. CDR3 bases: TGTGCCAGCAGCCGACCGGGACAGGGGATTGCTAATGAAAAACTGTTTTTT. The rearrangement uses TRBV11-3 and TRBJ1-4, with 10 bases identical to TRBD1. The CDR3 length is 17 residues. From germline, CDR1 is SGHNT and CDR2 YENEEA. After removal of 5 bases from V and 3 bases from J, the junction contained 9 bases not matched to a gene.

This clonotype showed up many times. This chain connects TRBV5-4 to TRBJ2-5; D is ambiguous. V gave up 3 bases and J gave up 5 bases, with 11 bases separating them. The CDR3 is 13 residues long. In germline, CDR1 is SGHNT, CDR2 YYREEE (reference sequence). The CDR3 nucleotides read TGTGCCAGCAGCTCACCTTATGTGGAGACCCAGTACTTC. It is translated as CASSSPYVETQYF.

The V and J genes are TRBV29-1 and TRBJ2-1; 9 bases line up with TRBD2. The CDR3 runs to 11 residues. Germline assignment: CDR1 SQVTM and CDR2 ANQGSEA. Trimming at V came to 3 bases and at J to 14 bases, leaving 5 bases not matched to a gene. CDR3 amino acids: CSVDLAGFEFF. The CDR3 DNA reads as TGCAGCGTTGATCTAGCGGGGTTCGAGTTCTTC.

This clonotype was picked up a small number of times. This rearrangement joins TRBV12-3 or TRBV12-4 to TRBJ2-7; D unresolved. The germline V and J ends were trimmed by 5 bases and 0 bases, with 14 bases remaining between them. CDR3 length: 15 amino acids. The CDR3 is CASSEKGGSSYEQYF. The CDR3, as DNA: TGTGCCAGCAGTGAAAAAGGCGGCAGCTCCTACGAGCAGTACTTC.

In its sample, this clonotype was seen many times. The chain joins TRBV20-1 to TRBJ1-4; tentative D call: TRBD1 (5 bases). The length of the CDR3 is 14 residues. Looked up from germline, CDR1 is DFQATT and CDR2 is SNEGSKA (reference sequence). The V gene lost 6 bases and the J gene lost 8 bases, with 19 bases spanning the gap. This CDR3 is CSASMDSGTEKLFF. The CDR3 DNA follows: TGCAGTGCATCGATGGATTCCGGGACCGAAAAACTGTTTTTT.

The rearrangement joins TRBV19 to TRBJ2-5, with 7 bases that match TRBD2. The CDR3 extends over 14 amino acids. CDR1 is LNHDA and CDR2 is SQIVND in the germline V gene (reference sequence). Germline trimming cut 3 bases from V and 5 bases from J; bases unmatched to any gene: 6. CDR3 coding DNA: TGTGCCAGTAGTATTAGTAGGACTAGTGAGACCCAGTACTTC. This gives the protein CASSISRTSETQYF.

In this sample, this clonotype turned up many times. V and J are TRBV20-1 and TRBJ1-1; 9 bases agree with TRBD1. This CDR3 spans 12 amino acids. The germline gives CDR1 DFQATT, CDR2 SNEGSKA (reference sequence). The V and J ends lost 4 bases and 5 bases, in that order; junction bases with no gene match: 2. This CDR3 is CSATGQGTEAFF. In DNA, the CDR3 is TGCAGTGCTACAGGACAGGGGACTGAAGCTTTCTTT.

This clonotype was recorded at least ten times. The genes are TRBV19 and TRBJ1-2; D is ambiguous. Germline V gene data show CDR1 as LNHDA and CDR2 as SQIVND (reference sequence). V dropped 3 bases and J dropped 2 bases, with 10 bases sitting between them. CDR3 size: 14 residues. The CDR3 region has the DNA TGTGCCAGTAGTATGGGAGGGCCGAACTATGGCTACACCTTC. This translates into CASSMGGPNYGYTF.

The genes are TRBV7-2 and TRBJ2-7; a possible D gene is TRBD2 (5 bases). The germline V and J ends were trimmed by 5 bases and 5 bases, with 13 bases remaining between them. CDR1 is SGHTA, CDR2 FQGNSA, per germline. CDR3 size: 13 residues. The CDR3 nucleotides are TGTGCCAGCAGCCCGGGGTATTCCAACGAGCAGTACTTC. Protein sequence: CASSPGYSNEQYF.

There are a few counts of this clonotype. This rearrangement joins TRBV5-6 to TRBJ2-5; 7 nucleotides agree with TRBD2. CDR1 SGHDT and CDR2 YYEEEE come from the germline V gene. The CDR3 contains 14 residues. With V trimmed by 4 bases and J by 3 bases, 6 bases remained unmatched. This CDR3 is CASSRPAGKETQYF. CDR3 bases: TGTGCCAGCAGCCGCCCAGCGGGGAAAGAGACCCAGTACTTC.

This clonotype was seen at least ten times. The gene calls are TRBV5-4 and TRBJ1-6; D call uncertain. Trimming pared 0 bases from V and 9 bases from J, leaving 10 bases between. This CDR3 is 14 amino acids long. In germline, CDR1 is SGHNT, CDR2 YYREEE (reference sequence). The CDR3 region is CASSLASKASPLHF. The CDR3 region has the DNA TGTGCCAGCAGCTTGGCTTCAAAGGCTTCACCCCTCCACTTT.

This clonotype has at least ten counts. The gene calls are TRBV6-5 and TRBJ2-6, with D perhaps given as TRBD1 or TRBD2 (5 bases each). Trimming cost V 10 bases and J 1 base, with 26 bases left between them. Germline CDR1 MNHEY, CDR2 SVGAGI. This CDR3 is 19 amino acids long. CDR3: CATHPGRDHPPSGANVLTF. DNA for the CDR3: TGTGCCACCCATCCGGGACGGGACCATCCTCCTTCTGGGGCCAACGTCCTGACTTTC.